This T cell receptor beta chain emerged from a study of cytomegalovirus exposure and HLA in healthy donors. Study-wide points: Rare sequences made up most TCRs, while some public TCRs were found in many donors. Per a later analysis, HLA-associated TCR beta chains showed more clonal expansion than other, equally common TCR beta chains.

As regards this clone: Its antigen is still unknown.

It was with 60 Vbeta and 13 Jbeta primers that the PCR ran. Clones were sequenced by immunoSEQ multiplex PCR, and TCRdb holds only the in-frame ones, with some missing. The table lists around 200,000 clones, nearly 80% of them singletons. V shed 7 bases and J shed 3 bases, with 16 bases lying between them. The CDR3 spans 14 residues. CDR1 and CDR2 from the germline V gene are MNHNY and SVGAGI (reference sequence). This sequence originates from a male donor in good health and CMV-seronegative. The V and J genes are TRBV6-6 and TRBJ2-7, with D maybe TRBD2 (6 bases). Specimen: PBMCs. Here the CDR3 DNA reads TGTGCCAGCAACCCACGGGGTAGCGGCTACGAGCAGTACTTC. Translating gives CASNPRGSGYEQYF.